In this sample, the clone carrying this T cell receptor beta chain turned up once. The antigen is undetermined. This sample is part of a study of blood T cells in healthy people across ages. Study at large: With template switching, about one barcoded beta molecule was captured per two T cells. Findings and limits, study-wide: Lack of knowledge of donor CMV status possibly confounded expanded clonotype changes.

V was shortened by 3 bases and J by 4 bases, with 10 bases between the two germline ends. The CDR3 loop spans 14 amino acids. A second roughly 6 to 11 cycle PCR used barcoded and J-beta primers. TCRdb re-called the 5' RACE reads through MiXCR, storing one row per CDR3 protein. The sample lists some 860,000 distinct CDR3 sequences, about 56% occurring once. The rearrangement uses TRBV12-3 or TRBV12-4 and TRBJ2-1; TRBD1 might be the D (6 bases). Sequencing was carried out using blood. This sequence originates from a man aged 35-49 years in good health. The CDR3 bases are TGTGCCAGCAGTTTGGGGGCCCAATACAATGAGCAGTTCTTC. Its protein product is CASSLGAQYNEQFF.